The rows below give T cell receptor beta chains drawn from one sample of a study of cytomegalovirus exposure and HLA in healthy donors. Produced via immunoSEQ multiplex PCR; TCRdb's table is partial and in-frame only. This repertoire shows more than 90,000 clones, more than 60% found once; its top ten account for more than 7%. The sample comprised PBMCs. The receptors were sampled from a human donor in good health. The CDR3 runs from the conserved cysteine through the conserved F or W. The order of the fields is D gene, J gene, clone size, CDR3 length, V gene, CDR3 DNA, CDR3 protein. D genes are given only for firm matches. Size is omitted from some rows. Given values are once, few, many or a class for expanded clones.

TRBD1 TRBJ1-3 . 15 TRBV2 TGTGCCAGCAGTGTCACAGGGGGCGAAGGAAACACCATATATTTT CASSVTGGEGNTIYF
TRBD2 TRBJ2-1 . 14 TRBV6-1 TGTGCCAGCATTGGCGGGAGCTCCTACAATGAGCAGTTCTTC CASIGGSSYNEQFF
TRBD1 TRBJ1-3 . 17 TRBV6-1 TGTGCCAGCAGTGAAAAACGAGACAGGGCGTCTGGAAACACCATATATTTT CASSEKRDRASGNTIYF
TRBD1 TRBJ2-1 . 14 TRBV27 TGTGCCAGCAGTTCCCGGACAGGATACAATGAGCAGTTCTTC CASSSRTGYNEQFF
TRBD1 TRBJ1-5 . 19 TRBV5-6 TGTGCCAGCAGCTTGGCGGGTGGGAGAACAGGGGGCACGGAACAGCCCCAGCATTTT CASSLAGGRTGGTEQPQHF
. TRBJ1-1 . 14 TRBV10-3 TGTGCCATCAGTGAAAACAGGCCGAACACTGAAGCTTTCTTT CAISENRPNTEAFF
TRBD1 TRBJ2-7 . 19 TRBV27 TGTGCCAGCAGTTTATCGTACAGGGGGCTAGTTCCGCCCCACTACGAGCAGTACTTC CASSLSYRGLVPPHYEQYF
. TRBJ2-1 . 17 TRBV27 TGTGCCAGCAACCCATGGGGGGATACTGGGTCGAGGAGTGTAGAGTTCTTC CASNPWGDTGSRSVEFF
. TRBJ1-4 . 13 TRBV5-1 TGCGCCAGCAGCTTACGACTTGAAGAAAAACTGTTTTTT CASSLRLEEKLFF
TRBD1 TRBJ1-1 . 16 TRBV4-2 TGTGCCAGCAGCCAATCCGGGACAGGGGAGTACACTGAAGCTTTCTTT CASSQSGTGEYTEAFF
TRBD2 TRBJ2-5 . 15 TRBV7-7 TGTGCCAGCAGCTTAGGCGGGACTAGCAGTGAGACCCAGTACTTC CASSLGGTSSETQYF
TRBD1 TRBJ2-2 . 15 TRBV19 TGTGCCAGTAGTATTGGGACAGGGAACACCGGGGAGCTGTTTTTT CASSIGTGNTGELFF
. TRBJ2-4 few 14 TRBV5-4 TGTGCCAGCAGCCTACCGCAGGGGAATGACATTCAGTACTTC CASSLPQGNDIQYF
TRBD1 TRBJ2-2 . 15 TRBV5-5 TGTGCCAGCAGTTCCGGGACAGAATACACCGGGGAGCTGTTTTTT CASSSGTEYTGELFF
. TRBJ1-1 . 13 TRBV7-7 TGTGCCAGCAGCCCGGGGTTGAACACTGAAGCTTTCTTT CASSPGLNTEAFF
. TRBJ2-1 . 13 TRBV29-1 TGCAGCGTTAATTCAGGCCTCGCGCAACTGGAGTTCTTC CSVNSGLAQLEFF
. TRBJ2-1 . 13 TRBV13 TGTGCCAGCAGCACCACAGGTTTCAATGAGCAGTTCTTC CASSTTGFNEQFF
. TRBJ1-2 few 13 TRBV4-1 TGCGCCAGCAGCCAAGGGCTCAACTATGGCTACACCTTC CASSQGLNYGYTF
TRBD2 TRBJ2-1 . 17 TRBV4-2 TGTGCCAGCAGCCAAGGATTAGGGACTAGCGGGGGAGATGAGCAGTTCTTC CASSQGLGTSGGDEQFF
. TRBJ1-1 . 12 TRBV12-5 TGTGCTAGTGGGCCAGGGTATGGGTGGTCTTTCTTT CASGPGYGWSFF
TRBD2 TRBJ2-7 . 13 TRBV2 TGTGCCAGGGGCGGGAGCGGCCCCTACGAGCAGTACTTC CARGGSGPYEQYF
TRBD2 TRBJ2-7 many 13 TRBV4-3 TGCGCCAGCAGCCAGACTAGCGGGTACGAGCAGTACTTC CASSQTSGYEQYF
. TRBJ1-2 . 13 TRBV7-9 TGTTCCAGCAGCTTACGACAGGCTTATGGCTACACCTTC CSSSLRQAYGYTF
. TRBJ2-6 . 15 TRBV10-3 TGTGCCATCAGTCTTGACGGGACTGGGGCCAACGTCCTGACTTTC CAISLDGTGANVLTF
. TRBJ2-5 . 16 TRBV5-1 TGCGCCAGCAGATTGGCCTCTAGCGAATTTCAAGAGACCCAGTACTTC CASRLASSEFQETQYF
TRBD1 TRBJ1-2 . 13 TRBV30 TGTGCCTGGGGGACAGGGGGCGTCTATGGCTACACCTTC CAWGTGGVYGYTF
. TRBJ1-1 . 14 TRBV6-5 TGTGCCAGCAGTAAACTGGACATTACCTCTGAAGCTTTCTTT CASSKLDITSEAFF
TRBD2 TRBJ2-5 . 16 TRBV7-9 TGTGCCAGCAGCCAGGGACTAGCGGGGGAAAAAGAGACCCAGTACTTC CASSQGLAGEKETQYF
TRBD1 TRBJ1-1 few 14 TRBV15 TGTGCCACCAGCAAGATACAGGGGGCCACTGAAGCTTTCTTT CATSKIQGATEAFF
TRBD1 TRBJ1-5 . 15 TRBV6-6 TGTGCCAGCAGTGGGACAGCTTATAGCAATCAGCCCCAGCATTTT CASSGTAYSNQPQHF
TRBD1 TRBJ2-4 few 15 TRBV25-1 TGTGCCAGCAGTGAACTAACAGGGGACAAAAACATTCAGTACTTC CASSELTGDKNIQYF
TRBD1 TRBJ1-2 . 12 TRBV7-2 TGTGCCAGCGGACAGGGGGCGAAAGGCTACACCTTC CASGQGAKGYTF
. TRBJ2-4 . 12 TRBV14 TGTGCCAGCAGCCAAGATCGTACAATTCAGTACTTC CASSQDRTIQYF
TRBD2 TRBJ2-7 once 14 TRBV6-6 TGTGCCAGCAGCGGACTAGCCCGAACAGACGAGCAGTACTTC CASSGLARTDEQYF
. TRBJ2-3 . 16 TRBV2 TGTGCCAGCAGTGAAGCCAACAGGGCCCACACAGATACGCAGTATTTT CASSEANRAHTDTQYF
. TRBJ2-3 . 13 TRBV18 TGTGCCAGCTCACCGGCAGGGGTGTCCTTGCAGTATTTT CASSPAGVSLQYF
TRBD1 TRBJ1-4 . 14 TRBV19 TGTGCCAGTAGTCCACAGGGGGCTAATGAAAAACTGTTTTTT CASSPQGANEKLFF
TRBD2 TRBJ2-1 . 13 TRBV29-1 TGCAGCGTTCGGCCCGGGGGGGTCGGTGAGCAGTTCTTC CSVRPGGVGEQFF
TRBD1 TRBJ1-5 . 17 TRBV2 TGTGCCAGCAGTGCAGGGGGCTTAGGAACTAGCAATCAGCCCCAGCATTTT CASSAGGLGTSNQPQHF
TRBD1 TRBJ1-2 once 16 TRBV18 TGTGCCAGCTCATCACAGGGGATTAATGCCCTAAATGGCTACACCTTC CASSSQGINALNGYTF
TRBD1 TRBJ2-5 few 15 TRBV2 TGTGCCAGCAGGAACGCGACAGGGCGGGCAGAGACCCAGTACTTC CASRNATGRAETQYF